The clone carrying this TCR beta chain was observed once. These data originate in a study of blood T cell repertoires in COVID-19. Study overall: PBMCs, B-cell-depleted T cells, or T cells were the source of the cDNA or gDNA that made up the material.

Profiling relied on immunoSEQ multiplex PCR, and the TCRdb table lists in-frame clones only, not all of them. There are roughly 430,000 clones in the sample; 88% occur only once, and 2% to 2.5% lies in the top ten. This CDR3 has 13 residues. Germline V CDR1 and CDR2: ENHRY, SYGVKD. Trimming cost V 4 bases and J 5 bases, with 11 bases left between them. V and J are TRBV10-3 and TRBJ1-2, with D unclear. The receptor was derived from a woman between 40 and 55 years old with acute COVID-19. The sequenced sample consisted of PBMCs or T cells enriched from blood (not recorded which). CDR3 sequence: CAISGTDSYGYTF. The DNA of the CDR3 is TGTGCCATCAGTGGCACGGACTCTTATGGCTACACCTTC.